This record looks at one TCR beta chain sequence and its context. The antigen remains undetermined. The sample is drawn from a study of shared clonotypes between healthy human individuals. The assay was immunoSEQ multiplex PCR, and TCRdb's table has in-frame clones only and misses some. Of some 350,000 clones in the sample, about 74% are singletons; the top ten hold 10%. A CD45RA-negative memory subset and a CD45RA+ naive subset were separated from the CD4+ cells. Study-wide results and caveats: It was expected that sequencing depth would affect clonotype sharing among donors. Larger estimated richness was generally recorded for naive subsets relative to memory subsets.

Germline CDR1 reads MDHEN; CDR2 reads SYDVKM. The CDR3 runs 16 residues. V shed 1 base, J shed 1 base, and the junction held 5 bases outside the gene matches. Sample: memory CD4+ T cells sorted from blood. As for subset: CD45RA-negative fraction. V usage is TRBV28 and J usage is TRBJ1-1; 8 bases are a match to TRBD1. The receptor comes from a man aged 25-45 years in good health. CDR3 nucleotide sequence: TGTGCCAGCAGTTTATTAGCCGGGACAGGGAACACTGAAGCTTTCTTT. Amino acids: CASSLLAGTGNTEAFF.